Listed here is a single T cell receptor beta chain. The antigen is unknown. Using constant-segment primers, 5'RACE produced TCR alpha and TCR beta cDNA libraries carrying sample barcodes and UMIs. TCRdb re-called the 5' RACE reads through MiXCR, storing one row per CDR3 protein. The table lists about 290,000 distinct CDR3 sequences, about a sixth of them singletons. The sample comes from a study of T-cell memory formation after mild COVID-19. Study as a whole: TCR clusters showed largely donor specificity.

Study-wide results and limits: Specificity for SARS-CoV-2 was not confirmed among the second-wave clones peaking on day 37. Clones shrinking between day 15 and 85 showed a balanced CD4/CD8 split, and those that grew later tilted toward CD4+.

This CDR3 comprises 16 residues. After removal of 3 bases from V and 5 bases from J, the junction contained 13 bases not matched to a gene. CDR1 is DFQATT, CDR2 SNEGSKA, per germline (reference sequence). The clonotype originates from a man aged 18-30 years who had mild COVID-19 (a few samples of this study predate the infection). Cell type and time point are not known. The chain employs TRBV20-1 and TRBJ2-3, with TRBD2 identical over 8 bases. Input material: PBMCs or a T cell subset sorted from them (not recorded which). CDR3 amino acids: CSASPGLGHLEDTQYF. CDR3 DNA sequence: TGCAGTGCTAGCCCGGGACTAGGCCACCTGGAAGATACGCAGTATTTT.